The 21 T cell receptor beta chains in this list originate from one sample, sequenced in a study of blood T cell repertoires in COVID-19 (dated by TCRdb to 2019 to 2021). The library was built by means of the immunoSEQ multiplex PCR assay. The immuneACCESS repertoire file appears here via TCRdb, limited to in-frame rearrangements. These files lack a portion of the clones; in checked studies, under half of the deficit traces to unresolved V genes, and the cause of the others is not known. This sample holds about 120,000 clones; approximately 85% were observed only once. Of the sample, approximately 5% falls within the top ten clones. The sequenced sample was peripheral blood. Every receptor here comes from a woman aged 60-75 years with COVID-19, enrolled during active disease.

The chain recombines TRBV12-3 or TRBV12-4 with TRBJ1-1, with 7 bases lining up with TRBD1. This CDR3 has 13 amino acids. V lost 5 bases and J lost 4; bases outside the gene matches: 4. In nucleotides, the CDR3 is TGTGCCAGCAGTCGGACAGGTTTCACTGAAGCTTTCTTT. Encoded protein: CASSRTGFTEAFF.

The CDR3 sequence: CASSPEGLYTEAFF. In DNA, the CDR3 is TGTGCCAGCTCACCTGAGGGTTTGTACACTGAAGCTTTCTTT. The chain carries TRBV18 and TRBJ1-1; D uncertain. This CDR3 contains 14 residues. The V gene lost 3 bases and the J gene lost 3 bases, with 11 bases spanning the gap. CDR1 is KGHSH and CDR2 is LQKENI in the germline V gene.

V usage is TRBV6-2 or TRBV6-3 and J usage is TRBJ2-3, with TRBD2 as a possible D gene (5 bases). CDR1 is MNHEY and CDR2 is SVGEGT in the germline V gene. The CDR3 spans 15 residues. V was cut by 2 bases and J by 4 bases, with 13 bases left in between. The chain's CDR3 is CASSYHTSPADTQYF. As DNA, the CDR3 is TGTGCCAGCAGTTACCACACTAGTCCTGCAGATACGCAGTATTTT.

Only one count was recorded for this clone. This sequence joins TRBV6-6 and TRBJ1-3; no reliable D call. The CDR3 spans 14 residues. Germline V gives CDR1 MNHNY, CDR2 SVGAGI (reference sequence). Trimming removed 7 bases at V and 0 bases at J, with 10 bases between. CDR3 coding DNA: TGTGCCAGCACTCAAACGAGCTCTGGAAACACCATATATTTT. Its translation: CASTQTSSGNTIYF.

This chain connects TRBV4-2 to TRBJ2-3; 9 bases fit TRBD2. Germline CDR1 is LGHNA and CDR2 is YNFKEQ. V shed 1 base and J 6 bases; nucleotides not matched to a gene: 11. CDR3 length: 17 amino acids. DNA for the CDR3: TGTGCCAGCAGCCAAGGCACTGGGCGGGGGGGCCTTGATACGCAGTATTTT. Protein product: CASSQGTGRGGLDTQYF.

The CDR3 DNA follows: TGTGCCAGCAGTTACGAGGACGGGGACACTGAAGCTTTCTTT. It yields the protein CASSYEDGDTEAFF. The chain has TRBV6-6 and TRBJ1-1; D remains ambiguous. The CDR3 is made up of 14 amino acids. V dropped 2 bases and J dropped 3 bases, with 10 bases sitting between them. Germline V gene sequence: CDR1 MNHNY, CDR2 SVGAGI (reference sequence).

This sequence joins TRBV7-9 and TRBJ1-2; 9 nucleotides line up with TRBD1. This CDR3 is 14 amino acids long. Trimming cost V 7 bases and J 2 bases; bases outside gene matches: 5. Germline assignment: CDR1 SEHNR and CDR2 FQNEAQ (reference sequence). CDR3 amino acids: CASNPTGGNYGYTF. In DNA, the CDR3 is TGTGCCAGCAACCCGACAGGGGGGAACTATGGCTACACCTTC.

The chain carries TRBV4-3 and TRBJ1-1; 9 positions match TRBD1. CDR1 is LGHNA and CDR2 is YSLEER in the germline V gene. This CDR3 spans 15 amino acids. V lost 2 bases to trimming and J lost 5 bases; unmatched junction nucleotides: 6. This chain's CDR3 is CASSQRTGEMTEAFF. The CDR3 region has the DNA TGCGCCAGCAGCCAACGGACAGGGGAGATGACTGAAGCTTTCTTT.

The chain uses TRBV7-9 and TRBJ1-4, with 7 bases that match TRBD1. The CDR3 spans 16 residues. Germline CDR1 reads SEHNR; CDR2 reads FQNEAQ (reference sequence). Trimming removed 5 bases from V and 4 bases from J; junction bases left unmatched: 10. Written as DNA, the CDR3 is TGTGCCAGCAGCCGGAACGCCGGGACAGATAATGAAAAACTGTTTTTT. It encodes CASSRNAGTDNEKLFF.

The chain links TRBV6-5 to TRBJ1-3; 7 positions match TRBD1. This CDR3 is built from 15 residues. Losses at the gene ends were 10 bases for V and 4 bases for J; bases not matched to a gene: 13. Germline assignment: CDR1 MNHEY and CDR2 SVGAGI. In DNA, the CDR3 is TGTGCCACTCGACAGGGAATCGTACTCGGAAACACCATATATTTT. It yields the protein CATRQGIVLGNTIYF.

The chain recombines TRBV11-2 with TRBJ1-6; D might be TRBD1 (6 bases). This CDR3 is built from 16 residues. V lost 5 bases and J lost 10, with 21 bases in between. Germline CDR1 reads SGHAT; CDR2 reads FQNNGV. The CDR3 loop is CASSPKPWTDLSPLHF. CDR3 coding DNA: TGTGCCAGCAGCCCCAAACCCTGGACAGACTTGTCACCCCTCCACTTT.

In its sample, this clone was seen once. Germline and junction disagree at one end, which may indicate a read error. The V call is TRBV6-5, the J call TRBJ1-1, with 8 bases fitting TRBD1. The CDR3 extends over 15 amino acids. Germline V lookup: CDR1 MNHEY, CDR2 SVGAGI. The chain's CDR3 is CASRGQGGRGTEAFF. The CDR3, as DNA: TGTGCTAGCAGAGGACAGGGCGGACGAGGCACTGAAGCTTTCTTT.

J is TRBJ1-3 and V is TRBV6-5, with 7 bases matching TRBD1. The trim removed 0 bases at V and 2 bases at J, leaving 4 bases unmatched. In germline, CDR1 is MNHEY, CDR2 SVGAGI. This CDR3 has 16 residues. As DNA, the CDR3 is TGTGCCAGCAGTTACTCGGTAGGGGGCGCTGGAAACACCATATATTTT. This translates into CASSYSVGGAGNTIYF.

The chain carries TRBV6-4 and TRBJ1-6; tentatively, D is TRBD1 (6 bases). Deletions cut 5 bases from V and 8 bases from J, with 13 bases between. CDR1 and CDR2 (germline): MRHNA, SNTAGT. The length of the CDR3 is 14 residues. The CDR3 sequence is CASSPDRKDSPLHF. For the CDR3, the DNA is TGTGCCAGCAGTCCGGACAGAAAGGATTCACCCCTCCACTTT.

This chain uses TRBV9 with TRBJ1-2; the D gene is possibly TRBD1 (5 bases). The CDR3 spans 14 residues. V gave up 0 bases and J gave up 2 bases, with 8 bases separating them. The germline V gene has CDR1 SGDLS and CDR2 YYNGEE. CDR3 in DNA: TGTGCCAGCAGCGTAGAGGGGCAGAACTATGGCTACACCTTC. Encoded protein: CASSVEGQNYGYTF.

DNA for the CDR3: TGTGCCATCGGGACAGGTGGGGACGAGCAGTACTTC. This codes for CAIGTGGDEQYF. This chain connects TRBV10-3 to TRBJ2-7; 8 nucleotides align to TRBD1. From germline, CDR1 is ENHRY and CDR2 SYGVKD. CDR3 length equals 12 residues. The J segment lost 5 bases and the V segment lost 8 bases, leaving 5 bases of the junction unmatched.

This clone was picked up one time. The genes are TRBV11-2 and TRBJ1-1; tentative D call: TRBD1 (5 bases). Germline CDR1 SGHAT, CDR2 FQNNGV. The CDR3 runs 15 residues. V was shortened by 1 base and J by 4 bases, with 13 bases between the two germline ends. The DNA of the CDR3 is TGTGCCAGCAGCTTAGGGAGGGGTGGTTTCACTGAAGCTTTCTTT. Its protein product is CASSLGRGGFTEAFF.

J is TRBJ1-2 and V is TRBV6-1; TRBD1 aligns across 8 bases. V shed 2 bases, J shed 7 bases, and the junction held 12 bases outside the gene matches. The CDR3 runs to 16 residues. Germline V gives CDR1 MNHNS, CDR2 SASEGT. CDR3 DNA sequence: TGTGCCAGCAGTGAACGGCAGGGGGCCACCCTGAGTGGCTACACCTTC. Translation: CASSERQGATLSGYTF.

The chain couples TRBV2 to TRBJ2-6, with D tentatively TRBD2 (6 bases). Looked up from germline, CDR1 is SNHLY and CDR2 is FYNNEI. Trimming took 10 bases from V and 0 from J, leaving 16 bases between them. There are 16 residues in the CDR3. CDR3 coding DNA: TGTGCCACTCCCCCGGGGGATCCCTCTGGGGCCAACGTCCTGACTTTC. Translating gives CATPPGDPSGANVLTF.

The chain recombines TRBV2 with TRBJ1-1; TRBD1 aligns across 7 bases. Trimming took 3 bases from V and 11 from J; bases not matched to a gene: 9. This CDR3 spans 13 amino acids. Germline V lookup: CDR1 SNHLY, CDR2 FYNNEI. The CDR3 nucleotides read TGTGCCAGCAGTGAGACAGGGACCGGGAGTGCTTTCTTT. Translated: CASSETGTGSAFF.

This chain connects TRBV6-1 to TRBJ1-3; 7 bases fit TRBD1. The CDR3 covers 18 residues. Looked up from germline, CDR1 is MNHNS and CDR2 is SASEGT. Trimming at V came to 1 base and at J to 0 bases, leaving 9 bases not matched to a gene. The CDR3 here is CASSEEETGYFSGNTIYF. In nucleotides, the CDR3 is TGTGCCAGCAGTGAAGAGGAGACAGGGTATTTCTCTGGAAACACCATATATTTT.